Reported below is one TCR beta chain. This sample was taken from a study of control samples from healthy donors and cancer patients. Trimming removed 7 bases at V and 7 bases at J, with 13 bases between. This CDR3 has 13 residues. Per germline, CDR1 WSHSY and CDR2 SAAADI. Libraries were prepared by immunoSEQ multiplex PCR; TCRdb keeps only in-frame clonotypes and omits some of them. The table shows 120,000 or so clones, with around 87% occurring only once. This chain connects TRBV10-2 to TRBJ1-4; D may be TRBD1 (5 bases). The sample taken for sequencing was blood. The sequence came from a man in his fifties or sixties in good health. CDR3 sequence (DNA): TGCGCCAGCATGGGGGTGGGACGTGAAAAACTGTTTTTT. Protein: CASMGVGREKLFF.